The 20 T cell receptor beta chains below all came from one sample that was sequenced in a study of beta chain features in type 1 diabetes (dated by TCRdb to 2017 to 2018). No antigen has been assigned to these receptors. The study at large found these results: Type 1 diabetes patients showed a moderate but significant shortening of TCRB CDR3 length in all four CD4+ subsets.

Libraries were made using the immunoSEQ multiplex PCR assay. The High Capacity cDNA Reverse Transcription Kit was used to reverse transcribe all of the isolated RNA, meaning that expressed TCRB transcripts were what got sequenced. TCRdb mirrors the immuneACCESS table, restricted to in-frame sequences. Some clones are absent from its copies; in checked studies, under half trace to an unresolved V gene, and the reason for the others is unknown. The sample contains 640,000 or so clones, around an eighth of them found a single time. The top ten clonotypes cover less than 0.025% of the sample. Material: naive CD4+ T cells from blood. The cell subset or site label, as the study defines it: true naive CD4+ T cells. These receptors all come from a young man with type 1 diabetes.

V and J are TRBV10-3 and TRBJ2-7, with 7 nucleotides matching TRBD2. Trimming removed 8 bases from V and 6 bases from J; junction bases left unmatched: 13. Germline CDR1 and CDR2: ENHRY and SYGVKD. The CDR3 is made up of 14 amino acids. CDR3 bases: TGTGCCATCTCTTCCGGGGGGAAGTTGGCCGAGCAGTACTTC. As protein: CAISSGGKLAEQYF.

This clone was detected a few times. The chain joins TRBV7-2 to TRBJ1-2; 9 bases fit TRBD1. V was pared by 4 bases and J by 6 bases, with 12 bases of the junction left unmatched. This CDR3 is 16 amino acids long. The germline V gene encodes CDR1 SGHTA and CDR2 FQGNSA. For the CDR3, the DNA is TGTGCCAGCAGCTCGGGGATAAGACAGGGGGATAATGGCTACACCTTC. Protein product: CASSSGIRQGDNGYTF.

CDR3 in amino acids: CASRASGQSYGYTF. In nucleotides, the CDR3 is TGTGCCAGCAGGGCCTCCGGACAGAGCTATGGCTACACCTTC. The J gene is TRBJ1-2, the V gene TRBV2; perhaps TRBD1 as D (6 bases). V was cut by 6 bases and J by 4 bases, with 15 bases left in between. The CDR3 runs 14 residues. The germline V gene encodes CDR1 SNHLY and CDR2 FYNNEI.

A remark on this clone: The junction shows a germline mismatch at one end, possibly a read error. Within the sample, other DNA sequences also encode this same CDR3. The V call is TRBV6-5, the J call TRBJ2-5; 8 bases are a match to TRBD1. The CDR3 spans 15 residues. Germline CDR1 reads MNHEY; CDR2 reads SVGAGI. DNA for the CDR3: TGTGCCAGCAGCTACGGCCCACAGGGGGAAGAAACCCAGTACTTC. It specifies CASSYGPQGEETQYF.

As DNA, the CDR3 is TGTGCCAGCAGCCTCGAGGGGGTGACTAATTCACCCCTCCACTTT. It yields the protein CASSLEGVTNSPLHF. The chain is built from TRBV7-9 and TRBJ1-6; D may be TRBD1 (6 bases). V shed 5 bases and J shed 6 bases, with 14 bases lying between them. CDR3 length equals 15 residues. CDR1 and CDR2 from the germline V gene are SEHNR and FQNEAQ (reference sequence).

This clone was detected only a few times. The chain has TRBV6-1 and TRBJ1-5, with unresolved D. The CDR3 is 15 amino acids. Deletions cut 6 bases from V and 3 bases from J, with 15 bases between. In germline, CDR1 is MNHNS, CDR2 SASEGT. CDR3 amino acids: CASRPGAYINQPQHF. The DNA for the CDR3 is TGTGCCAGCAGACCGGGAGCTTATATCAATCAGCCCCAGCATTTT.

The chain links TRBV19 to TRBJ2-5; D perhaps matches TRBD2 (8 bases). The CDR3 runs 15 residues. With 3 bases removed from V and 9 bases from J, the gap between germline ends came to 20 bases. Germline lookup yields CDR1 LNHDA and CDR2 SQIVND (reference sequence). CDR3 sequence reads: CASSIQTGTAGAQYF. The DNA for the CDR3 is TGTGCCAGTAGTATCCAGACCGGGACAGCGGGGGCCCAGTACTTC.

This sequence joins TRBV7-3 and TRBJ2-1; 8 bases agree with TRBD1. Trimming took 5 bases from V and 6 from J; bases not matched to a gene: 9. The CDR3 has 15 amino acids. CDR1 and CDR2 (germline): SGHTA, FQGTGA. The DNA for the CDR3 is TGTGCCAGCAGCCCAAATGGACAGGGCATCAATGAGCAGTTCTTC. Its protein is CASSPNGQGINEQFF.

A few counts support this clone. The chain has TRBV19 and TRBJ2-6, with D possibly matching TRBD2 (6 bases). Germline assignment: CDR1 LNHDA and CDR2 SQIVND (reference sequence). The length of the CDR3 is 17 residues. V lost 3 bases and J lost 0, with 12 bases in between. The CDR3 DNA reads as TGTGCCAGTAGTATCGATGGGGGGTACTCTGGGGCCAACGTCCTGACTTTC. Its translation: CASSIDGGYSGANVLTF.

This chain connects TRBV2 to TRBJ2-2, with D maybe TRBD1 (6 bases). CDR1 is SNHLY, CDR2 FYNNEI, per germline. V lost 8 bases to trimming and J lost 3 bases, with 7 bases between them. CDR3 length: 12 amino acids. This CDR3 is CASRTDTGELFF. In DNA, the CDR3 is TGTGCCAGCCGGACAGACACCGGGGAGCTGTTTTTT.

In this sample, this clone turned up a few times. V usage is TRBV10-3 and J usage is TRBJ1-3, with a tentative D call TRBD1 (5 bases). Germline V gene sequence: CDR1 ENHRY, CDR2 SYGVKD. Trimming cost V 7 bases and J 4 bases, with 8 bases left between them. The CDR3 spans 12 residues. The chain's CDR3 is CAIIGDGNTIYF. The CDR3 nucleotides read TGTGCCATCATAGGGGACGGAAACACCATATATTTT.

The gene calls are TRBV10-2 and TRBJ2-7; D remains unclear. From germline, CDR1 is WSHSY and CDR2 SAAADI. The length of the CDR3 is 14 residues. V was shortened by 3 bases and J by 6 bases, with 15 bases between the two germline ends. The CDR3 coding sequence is TGCGCCAGCAGTGAAGTCCCTTTGTCTAGCGAGCAGTACTTC. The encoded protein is CASSEVPLSSEQYF.

CDR3 sequence (DNA): TGTGCCAGCAGCTTAGTGCTAGGGGAAACTAGCACAGATACGCAGTATTTT. Residues: CASSLVLGETSTDTQYF. The chain combines TRBV11-2 with TRBJ2-3; D may be TRBD1 (5 bases). Trimming shortened V by 1 base and J by 0 bases, and 14 bases separated the two germline ends. Germline lookup yields CDR1 SGHAT and CDR2 FQNNGV. The CDR3 contains 17 residues.

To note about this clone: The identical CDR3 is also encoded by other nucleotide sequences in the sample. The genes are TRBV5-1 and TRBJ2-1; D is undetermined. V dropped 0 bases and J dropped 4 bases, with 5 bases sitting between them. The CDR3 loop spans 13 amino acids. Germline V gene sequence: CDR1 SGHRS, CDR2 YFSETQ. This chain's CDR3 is CASSLARYNEQFF. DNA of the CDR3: TGCGCCAGCAGCTTGGCCAGATACAATGAGCAGTTCTTC.

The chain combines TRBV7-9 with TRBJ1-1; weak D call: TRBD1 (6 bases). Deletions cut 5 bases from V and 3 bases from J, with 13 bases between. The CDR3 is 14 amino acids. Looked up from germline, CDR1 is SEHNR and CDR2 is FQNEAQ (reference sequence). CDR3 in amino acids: CASSRQVIDTEAFF. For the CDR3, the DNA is TGTGCCAGCAGCCGACAGGTCATCGACACTGAAGCTTTCTTT.

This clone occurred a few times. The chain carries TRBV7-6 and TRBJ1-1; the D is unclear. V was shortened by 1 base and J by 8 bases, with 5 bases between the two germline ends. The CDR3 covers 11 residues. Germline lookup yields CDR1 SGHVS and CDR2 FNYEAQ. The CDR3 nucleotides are TGTGCCAGCAGCTTAGGAGGAGAAGCTTTCTTT. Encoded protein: CASSLGGEAFF.

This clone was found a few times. This chain's CDR3 is CASSPRGPETQYF. Here the CDR3 DNA reads TGTGCCAGCTCACCACGGGGCCCAGAGACCCAGTACTTC. The chain is built from TRBV18 and TRBJ2-5; possibly TRBD1 for D (5 bases). Germline CDR1 KGHSH, CDR2 LQKENI. The CDR3 has 13 residues. The V end was cut by 1 base, the J end by 4 bases, with 7 bases between.

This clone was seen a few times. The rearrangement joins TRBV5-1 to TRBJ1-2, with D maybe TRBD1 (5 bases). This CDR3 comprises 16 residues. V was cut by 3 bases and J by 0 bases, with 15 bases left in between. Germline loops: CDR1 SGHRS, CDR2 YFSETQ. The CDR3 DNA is TGCGCCAGCAGCTCGGGGACGGACTCAGCTAACTATGGCTACACCTTC. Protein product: CASSSGTDSANYGYTF.

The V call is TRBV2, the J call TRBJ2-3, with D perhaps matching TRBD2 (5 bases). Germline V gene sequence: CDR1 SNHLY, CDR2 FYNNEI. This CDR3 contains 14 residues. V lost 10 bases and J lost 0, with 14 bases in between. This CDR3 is CATEGTGSTDTQYF. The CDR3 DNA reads TGTGCCACCGAGGGTACGGGGAGCACAGATACGCAGTATTTT.

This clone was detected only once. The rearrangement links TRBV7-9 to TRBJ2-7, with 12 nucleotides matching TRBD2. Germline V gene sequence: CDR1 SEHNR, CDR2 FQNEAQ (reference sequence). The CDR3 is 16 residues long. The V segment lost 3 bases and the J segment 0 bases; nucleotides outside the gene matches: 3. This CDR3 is CASSFGLAGSSYEQYF. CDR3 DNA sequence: TGTGCCAGCAGCTTCGGACTAGCGGGGAGCTCCTACGAGCAGTACTTC.